This T cell receptor beta chain is drawn from a study of CD8 T cells in ankylosing spondylitis. Study results and caveats: Reportedly, significant enrichment of disease-linked clones occurred in matched ankylosing spondylitis synovial fluid. With a CD8+ phenotype, disease-linked clones were relatively rare in peripheral blood. Previous work reported some of these motif variants in the synovial fluid and blood of reactive arthritis. Ankylosing spondylitis blood appeared to carry a characteristic TCR beta motif of 7 or 8 highly homologous variants.

As regards this clonotype: The antigen remains undetermined.

V was cut by 6 bases and J by 4 bases, with 14 bases left in between. The CDR3 is 14 residues long. Germline-derived CDR1 and CDR2 are MNHEY and SMNVEV (reference sequence). Quantitative molecular-barcoded 5'-RACE generated the TCR beta libraries. TCRdb passed the 5' RACE reads through MiXCR, listing each CDR3 protein once. This table holds approximately 540,000 distinct CDR3 sequences, about 12% found once. This TCR was recovered from a male donor with ankylosing spondylitis. The sequenced sample was blood, either unsorted or a sorted T cell fraction (not recorded which). J is TRBJ2-3 and V is TRBV27, with D perhaps TRBD1 or TRBD2 (5 bases each). This chain's CDR3 is CASSPGTLSDTQYF. In DNA form, the CDR3 reads TGTGCCAGCAGCCCTGGGACGTTATCAGATACGCAGTATTTT.